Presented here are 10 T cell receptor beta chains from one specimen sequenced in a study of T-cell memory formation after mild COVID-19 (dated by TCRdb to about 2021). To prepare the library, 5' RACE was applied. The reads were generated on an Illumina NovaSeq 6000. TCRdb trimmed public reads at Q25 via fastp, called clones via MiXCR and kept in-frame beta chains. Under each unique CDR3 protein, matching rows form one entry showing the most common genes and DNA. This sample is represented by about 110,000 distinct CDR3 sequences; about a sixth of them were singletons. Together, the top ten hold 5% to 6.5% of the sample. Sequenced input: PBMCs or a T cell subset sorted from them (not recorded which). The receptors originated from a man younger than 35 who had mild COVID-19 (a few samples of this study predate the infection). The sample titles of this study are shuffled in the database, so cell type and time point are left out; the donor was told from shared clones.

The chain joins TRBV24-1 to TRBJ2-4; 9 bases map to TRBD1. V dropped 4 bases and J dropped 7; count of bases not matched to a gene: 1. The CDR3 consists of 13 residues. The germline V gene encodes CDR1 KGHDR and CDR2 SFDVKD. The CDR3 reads CATSEGTGNIQYF. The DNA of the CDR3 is TGTGCCACCAGTGAAGGGACAGGGAACATTCAGTACTTC.

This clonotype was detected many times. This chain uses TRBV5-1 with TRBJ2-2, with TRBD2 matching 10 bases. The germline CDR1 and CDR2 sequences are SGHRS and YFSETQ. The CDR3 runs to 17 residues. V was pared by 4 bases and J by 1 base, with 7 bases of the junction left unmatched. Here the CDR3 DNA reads TGCGCCAGCAGCCAAGAGGGACTAGCGATGAACACCGGGGAGCTGTTTTTT. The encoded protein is CASSQEGLAMNTGELFF.

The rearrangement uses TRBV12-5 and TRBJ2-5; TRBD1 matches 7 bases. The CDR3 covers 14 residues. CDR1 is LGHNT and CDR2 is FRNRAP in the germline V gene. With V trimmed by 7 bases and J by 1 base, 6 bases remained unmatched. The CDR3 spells CASADDRAQETQYF. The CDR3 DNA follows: TGTGCTAGTGCCGATGACAGGGCCCAAGAGACCCAGTACTTC.

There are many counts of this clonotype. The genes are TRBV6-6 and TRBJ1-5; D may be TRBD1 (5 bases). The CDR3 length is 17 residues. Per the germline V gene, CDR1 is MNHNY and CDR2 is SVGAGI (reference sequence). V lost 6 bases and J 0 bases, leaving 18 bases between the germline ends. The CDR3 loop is CASSPLSRAHSNQPQHF. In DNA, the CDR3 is TGTGCCAGCAGCCCCCTCTCCAGGGCTCATAGCAATCAGCCCCAGCATTTT.

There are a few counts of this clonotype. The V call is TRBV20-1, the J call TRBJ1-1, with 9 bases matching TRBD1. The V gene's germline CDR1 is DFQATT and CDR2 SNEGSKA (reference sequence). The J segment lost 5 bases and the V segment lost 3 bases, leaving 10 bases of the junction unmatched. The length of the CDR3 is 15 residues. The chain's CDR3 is CSARPNTGGWTEAFF. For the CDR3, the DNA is TGCAGTGCTAGGCCAAACACAGGGGGCTGGACTGAAGCTTTCTTT.

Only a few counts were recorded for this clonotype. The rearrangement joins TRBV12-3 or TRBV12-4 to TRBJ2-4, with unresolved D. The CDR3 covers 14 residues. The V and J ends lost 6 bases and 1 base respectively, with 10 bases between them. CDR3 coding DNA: TGTGCCAGCAGCCCGAATGCGGCCAAAAACATTCAGTACTTC. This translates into CASSPNAAKNIQYF.

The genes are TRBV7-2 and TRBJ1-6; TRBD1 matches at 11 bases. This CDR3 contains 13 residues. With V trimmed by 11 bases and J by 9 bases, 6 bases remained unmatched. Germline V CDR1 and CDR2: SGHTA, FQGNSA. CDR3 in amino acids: CAAGGTGGSPLHF. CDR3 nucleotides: TGTGCCGCGGGTGGGACAGGGGGTTCACCCCTCCACTTT.

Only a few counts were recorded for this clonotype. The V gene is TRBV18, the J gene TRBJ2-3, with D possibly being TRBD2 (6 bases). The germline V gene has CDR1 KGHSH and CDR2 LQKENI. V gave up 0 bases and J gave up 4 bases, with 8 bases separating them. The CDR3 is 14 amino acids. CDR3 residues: CASSPPGGPDTQYF. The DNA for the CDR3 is TGTGCCAGCTCACCACCGGGGGGACCAGATACGCAGTATTTT.

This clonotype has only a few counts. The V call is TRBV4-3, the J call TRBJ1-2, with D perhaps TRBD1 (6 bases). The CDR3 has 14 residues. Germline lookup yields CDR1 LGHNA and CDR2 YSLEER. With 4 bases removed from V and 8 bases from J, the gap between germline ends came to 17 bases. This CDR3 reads CASSPRFSGEGYTF. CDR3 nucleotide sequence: TGCGCCAGCAGCCCCCGGTTTTCAGGGGAGGGCTACACCTTC.

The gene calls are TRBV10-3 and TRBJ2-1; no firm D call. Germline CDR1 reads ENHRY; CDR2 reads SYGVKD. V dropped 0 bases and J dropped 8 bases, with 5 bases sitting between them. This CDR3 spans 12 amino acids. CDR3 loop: CAISESTHEQFF. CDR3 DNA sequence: TGTGCCATCAGTGAGTCGACCCATGAGCAGTTCTTC.